This TCR beta chain was identified during a study of blood T cell repertoires in COVID-19 (dated by TCRdb to 2018 to 2021). For the wider study: Samples covering the acute and convalescent phases of COVID-19 were provided by collaborators in the United States, Italy and Spain. Nearly every sample came with metadata listing a de-identified subject ID, COVID-19 status, age in years and sex. The repertoires were made available in a free public database intended to serve as a resource for research on the immune response to SARS-CoV-2. Where available, HLA class I and class II types were taken from metadata supplied by the sample provider and were not determined by assay-based typing. Samples were obtained from the ongoing ImmuneRACE study (first 160 participants) and from about 1,300 subjects provided by 6 global collaborators. The dataset comprised deeply sampled blood TCRbeta repertoires from subjects exposed to, actively infected with, or recovered from COVID-19. The prospective study material was composed of cDNA or gDNA derived from T cells, B-cell-depleted T cells, or PBMCs.

Its CDR3 holds 15 amino acids, cysteine through phenylalanine. Only CDR3 DNA is held: 45 bases, read in frame from base 1. V lost 4 bases and J lost 2 bases, and the count of bases not matched to a germline gene is 6. CDR1 and CDR2, per the germline V gene, are SGHRS and YFSETQ. TCRbeta CDR3 regions were amplified from genomic DNA using the immunoSEQ Assay, a bias-controlled multiplex PCR. Per the original workflow: Within the assay, amplification of reference gene primers was used to estimate how many nucleated cells each sample contained. Sequence reads were collapsed and filtered to measure the absolute abundance of every unique TCRbeta CDR3 rearrangement. For each sample, productive Simpson clonality was calculated as the square root of Simpson's diversity index over productive rearrangements. Here the immuneACCESS table is served through TCRdb, limited to in-frame sequences with V and J called. Missing clones are a known gap in these copies; in checked studies unresolved V genes cover under half, and the rest lacks a known reason. Clonal size and the V and J genes are those of that table, whereas D and trimming came from the DNA. This sample holds 200,000 to 300,000 clones; around 83% were observed only once. Approximately 10% of the sample is held by the ten biggest clonotypes.

This clone was counted only a few times. Its antigen is unknown. The sample holds no much larger clone one base away, and base qualities are not on file. General conclusions and limits of the study: The quantity of clinical and demographic metadata differed by source and by participant and was supplied without curation.

Whole blood was collected in K2EDTA tubes by collaborating institutions according to the institutions' own protocols. For TCRbeta analysis, collaborator samples were shipped as frozen whole blood, as isolated PBMCs, or as DNA extracted from either sample type. The sample consisted of peripheral blood. This clonotype was sampled from a woman aged 80 or over with acute or convalescent COVID-19. The chain was built from TRBV5-1 and TRBJ2-1, and 7 junction bases match TRBD1. The nucleotides read TGCGCCAGCAGCCCAAGGACAGGCACCTACAATGAGCAGTTCTTC. It is translated as CASSPRTGTYNEQFF.